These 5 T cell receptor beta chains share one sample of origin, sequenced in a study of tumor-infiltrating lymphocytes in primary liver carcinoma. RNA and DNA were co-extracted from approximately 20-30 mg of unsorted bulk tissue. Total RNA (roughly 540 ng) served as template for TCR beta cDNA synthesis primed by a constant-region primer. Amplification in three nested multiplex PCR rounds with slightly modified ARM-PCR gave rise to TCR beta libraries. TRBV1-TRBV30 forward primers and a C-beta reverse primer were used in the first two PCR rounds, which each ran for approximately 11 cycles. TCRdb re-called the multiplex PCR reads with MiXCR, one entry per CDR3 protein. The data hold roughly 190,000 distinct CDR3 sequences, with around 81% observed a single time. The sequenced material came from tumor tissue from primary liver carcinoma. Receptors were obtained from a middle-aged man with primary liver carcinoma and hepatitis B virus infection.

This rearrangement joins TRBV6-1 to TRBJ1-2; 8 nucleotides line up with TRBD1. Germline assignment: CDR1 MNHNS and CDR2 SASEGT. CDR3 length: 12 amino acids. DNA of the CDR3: TGTGTCAGTAGTGAAGGCAGGGGGCGGAACACCTTC. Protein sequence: CVSSEGRGRNTF.

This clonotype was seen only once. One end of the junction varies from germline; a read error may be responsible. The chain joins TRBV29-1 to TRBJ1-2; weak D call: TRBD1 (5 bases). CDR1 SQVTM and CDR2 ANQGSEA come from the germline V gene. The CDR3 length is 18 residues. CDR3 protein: CSVEAPTGTQVDNYSYTF. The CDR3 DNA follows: TGCAGCGTTGAGGCACCAACAGGAACTCAAGTGGATAACTATAGCTACACCTTC. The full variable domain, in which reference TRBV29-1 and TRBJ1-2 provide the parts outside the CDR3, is SAVISQKPSRDICQRGTSLTIQCQVDSQVTMMFWYRQQPGQSLTLIATANQGSEATYESGFVIDKFPISRPNLTFSTLTVSNMSPEDSSIYLCSVEAPTGTQVDNYSYTFGSGTRLTVV.

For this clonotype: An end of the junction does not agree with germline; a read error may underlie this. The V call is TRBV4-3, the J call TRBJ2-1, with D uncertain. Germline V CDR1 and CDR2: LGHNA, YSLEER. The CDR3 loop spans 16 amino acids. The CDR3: CASSQHRDTLYNEQFF. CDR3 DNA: TGTGCCAGCAGCCAACATAGAGACACCCTATACAATGAGCAGTTCTTC.

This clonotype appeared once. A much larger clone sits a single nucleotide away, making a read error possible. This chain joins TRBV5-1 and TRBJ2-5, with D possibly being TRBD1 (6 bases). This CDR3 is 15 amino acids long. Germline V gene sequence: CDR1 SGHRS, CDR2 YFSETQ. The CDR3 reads CPSSSSGQFQETQYF. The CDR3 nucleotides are TGCCCCAGCAGCTCGAGCGGACAGTTCCAAGAGACCCAGTACTTC.

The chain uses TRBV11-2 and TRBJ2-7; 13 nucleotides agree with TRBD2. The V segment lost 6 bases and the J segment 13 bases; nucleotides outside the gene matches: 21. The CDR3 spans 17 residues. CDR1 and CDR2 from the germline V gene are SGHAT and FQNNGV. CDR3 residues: CASRQGLAGVWSYEYYF. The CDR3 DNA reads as TGTGCCAGCAGACAAGGACTAGCGGGAGTGTGGTCCTACGAGTATTACTTC.